This TCR beta chain was profiled in a study of spatial heterogeneity in lung cancer. Whole-study context: Fewer alpha-chain than beta-chain sequences were consistently detected.

To note about this clonotype: Its target is unknown.

MiXCR was run by TCRdb on the 5' RACE reads, yielding one entry per CDR3 protein. This sample has 89,000 or so distinct CDR3 sequences; approximately 21% occur once, and the top ten carry approximately 5.6%. Study-wide points: Expanded tumor TCRs that were ubiquitous appeared in blood more at resection than follow-up.

Indicated time point: sample taken at primary tumor resection. In each case, whole RNA from tumor, nontumor lung or frozen PBMC was sequenced unsorted. Donation came from 70 or so patients with untreated early-stage non-small cell lung cancer. Trimming took 1 base from V and 5 from J, leaving 9 bases between them. Germline-derived CDR1 and CDR2 are SSHAT and FNYEAQ (reference sequence). This CDR3 comprises 13 residues. The genes are TRBV7-7 and TRBJ2-7, with D possibly matching TRBD2 (5 bases). Material: PBMCs, obtained at surgery. This TCR was sampled from a male donor with early-stage non-small cell lung cancer. For the CDR3, the DNA is TGTGCCAGCAGCTTAGGGGTCGGGGACGAGCAGTACTTC. Translated, it gives CASSLGVGDEQYF.